Sequencing of this TCR beta chain was carried out in a study of PD-L1 blockade in urothelial cancer. Study context: Median T cell yield per blood sample was 140,000 to 150,000 cells.

Trimming removed 5 bases from V and 1 base from J, with 8 bases in between. The germline V gene encodes CDR1 LNHDA and CDR2 SQIVND (reference sequence). This CDR3 is built from 13 residues. Regarding time point: pretreatment peripheral blood. Repertoires were generated with immunoSEQ multiplex PCR, while TCRdb's copy carries only in-frame clones and drops some. This sample yields 70,000 to 75,000 clones, of which about 83% are seen a single time; around a tenth belongs to the top ten. This clonotype originated in a woman in her seventies with urothelial cancer. The rearrangement uses TRBV19 and TRBJ2-5; D is perhaps TRBD2 (6 bases). The starting material was PBMCs, obtained around atezolizumab (anti-PD-L1) treatment. CDR3 sequence (DNA): TGTGCCAGTAGTGGAGGGGCCCAAGAGACCCAGTACTTC. Protein product: CASSGGAQETQYF.